Included here is one T cell receptor (beta chain) sequence, with context. No antigen is known for it. It has no much larger one-base neighbor in the sample; base qualities were not kept. The data were obtained in a study of control samples from healthy donors and cancer patients (dated by TCRdb to between 2020 and 2021). Receptors were amplified or captured by the immunoSEQ multiplex PCR assay. TCRdb provides this immuneACCESS table in a form limited to in-frame rearrangements. Some clones are lacking; in checked studies, under half of them reflect an unresolved V gene, and why the rest are absent is not known. For this sample there are approximately 110,000 clones; roughly four fifths appear just once. Around 13% of the sample goes to the ten largest clones. Material for sequencing was blood. This sequence originates from a woman aged 45-65 years in good health.

The CDR3 protein sequence reads: CASSQAYEQYF. The bases are TGTGCCAGCAGCCAGGCATACGAGCAGTACTTC. The V and J segments used are TRBV3-1 (or the pseudogene TRBV3-2) and TRBJ2-7; the D gene assignment is ambiguous. The CDR3 has 11 amino acids, counting the end cysteine and phenylalanine. Only the CDR3 part of the read is kept: 33 bases, read in frame from the first base. Between the V and J ends, shortened by 3 bases and 4 bases respectively, the junction contains 4 bases. According to the germline V gene (reference sequence), CDR1 reads LGHDT and CDR2 reads YNNKEL.